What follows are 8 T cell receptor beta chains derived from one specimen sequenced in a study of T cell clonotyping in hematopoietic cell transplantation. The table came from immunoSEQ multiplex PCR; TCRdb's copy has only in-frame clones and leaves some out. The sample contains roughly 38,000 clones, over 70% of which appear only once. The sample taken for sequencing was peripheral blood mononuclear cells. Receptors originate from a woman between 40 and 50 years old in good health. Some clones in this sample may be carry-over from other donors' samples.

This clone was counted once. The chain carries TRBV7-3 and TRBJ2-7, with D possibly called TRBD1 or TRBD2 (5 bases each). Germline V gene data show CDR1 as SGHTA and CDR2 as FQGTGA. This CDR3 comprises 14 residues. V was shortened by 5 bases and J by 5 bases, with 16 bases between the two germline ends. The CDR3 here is CASSNRDGRDEQYF. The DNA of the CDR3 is TGTGCCAGCAGCAACCGGGACGGAAGAGACGAGCAGTACTTC.

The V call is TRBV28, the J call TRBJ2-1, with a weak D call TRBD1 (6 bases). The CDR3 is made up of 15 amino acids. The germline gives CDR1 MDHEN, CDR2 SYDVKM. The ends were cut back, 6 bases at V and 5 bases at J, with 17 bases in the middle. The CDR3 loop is CASSLRSGDDNEQFF. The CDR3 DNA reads TGTGCCAGCAGCCTTAGGTCAGGGGATGACAATGAGCAGTTCTTC.

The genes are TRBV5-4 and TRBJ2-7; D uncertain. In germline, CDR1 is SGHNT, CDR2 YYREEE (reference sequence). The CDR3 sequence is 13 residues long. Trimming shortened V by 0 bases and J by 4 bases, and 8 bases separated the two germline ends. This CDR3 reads CASSLGQRYEQYF. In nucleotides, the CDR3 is TGTGCCAGCAGCTTGGGACAAAGATACGAGCAGTACTTC.

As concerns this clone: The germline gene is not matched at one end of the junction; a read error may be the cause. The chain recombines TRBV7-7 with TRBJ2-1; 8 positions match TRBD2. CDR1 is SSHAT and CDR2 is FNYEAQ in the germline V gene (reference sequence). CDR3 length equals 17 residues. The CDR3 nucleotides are TGTGCTAGCAGCTCCCTCCCTGCGGGAGGAACCTACAATGAGCAGTTCTTC. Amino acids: CASSSLPAGGTYNEQFF.

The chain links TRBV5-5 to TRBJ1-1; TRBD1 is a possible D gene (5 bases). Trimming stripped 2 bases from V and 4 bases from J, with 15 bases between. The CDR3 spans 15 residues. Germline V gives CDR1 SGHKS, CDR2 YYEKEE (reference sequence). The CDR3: CASSFRDRGVTEAFF. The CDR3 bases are TGTGCCAGCAGCTTCCGGGACCGAGGTGTCACTGAAGCTTTCTTT.

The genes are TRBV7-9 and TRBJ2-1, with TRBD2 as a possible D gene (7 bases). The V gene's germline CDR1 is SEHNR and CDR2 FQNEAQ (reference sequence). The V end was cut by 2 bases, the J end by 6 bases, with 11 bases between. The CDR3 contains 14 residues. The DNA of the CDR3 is TGTGCCAGCAGCTTACGGGGAGGGGGCAATGAGCAGTTCTTC. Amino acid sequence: CASSLRGGGNEQFF.

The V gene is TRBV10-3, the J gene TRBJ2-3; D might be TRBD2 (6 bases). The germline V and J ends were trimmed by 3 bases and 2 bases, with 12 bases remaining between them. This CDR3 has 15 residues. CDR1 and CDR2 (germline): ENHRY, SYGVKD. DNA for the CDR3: TGTGCCATCAGTGATGGGGACTCTTACACAGATACGCAGTATTTT. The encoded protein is CAISDGDSYTDTQYF.

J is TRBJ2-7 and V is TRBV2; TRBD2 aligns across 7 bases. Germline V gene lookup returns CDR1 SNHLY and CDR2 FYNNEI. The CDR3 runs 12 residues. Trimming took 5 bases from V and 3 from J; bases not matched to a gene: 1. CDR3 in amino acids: CASSRTSYEQYF. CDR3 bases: TGTGCCAGCAGTCGGACTAGCTACGAGCAGTACTTC.